These 25 T cell receptor beta chains were sequenced from one sample in a study of response to subunit inactivated influenza vaccine. TCRdb redid the calling of the RT-PCR reads with MiXCR, one entry per CDR3 protein. The table includes approximately 170,000 distinct CDR3 sequences, roughly an eighth detected once. This specimen consisted of CD8+ T cells sorted from PBMCs, obtained 5 days after vaccination. The receptors originated from a man aged 50 to 60 who received an inactivated influenza vaccine.

J is TRBJ2-1 and V is TRBV7-9, with TRBD2 matching 13 bases. Germline assignment: CDR1 SEHNR and CDR2 FQNEAQ (reference sequence). With V trimmed by 3 bases and J by 7 bases, 6 bases remained unmatched. The length of the CDR3 is 16 residues. The CDR3 DNA follows: TGTGCCAGCAGCTTTCTGACTAGCGGGGGGATAAATGAGCAGTTCTTC. It is translated as CASSFLTSGGINEQFF.

The chain couples TRBV7-9 to TRBJ2-7; a weak D match, TRBD2 (7 bases). V lost 0 bases, J lost 6 bases, and 15 bases lay in between. The germline CDR1 and CDR2 sequences are SEHNR and FQNEAQ (reference sequence). The CDR3 totals 15 residues. This chain's CDR3 is CASSLAQGGGSEQYF. CDR3 bases: TGTGCCAGCAGCTTAGCGCAAGGGGGGGGATCCGAGCAGTACTTC.

This clonotype was seen only a few times. The chain has TRBV27 and TRBJ2-7, with 10 bases identical to TRBD1. Trimming took 2 bases from V and 6 from J; bases not matched to a gene: 1. The germline V gene has CDR1 MNHEY and CDR2 SMNVEV (reference sequence). This CDR3 has 13 residues. The CDR3 loop reads CASSLDRGREQYF. In DNA, the CDR3 is TGTGCCAGCAGTTTAGACAGGGGGCGCGAGCAGTACTTC.

The chain couples TRBV9 to TRBJ2-6; D is perhaps TRBD1 or TRBD2 (5 bases each). V was pared by 3 bases and J by 0 bases, with 10 bases between. The CDR3 is 16 residues long. Germline V gene lookup returns CDR1 SGDLS and CDR2 YYNGEE. CDR3 nucleotide sequence: TGTGCCAGCAGCGAGAGAGGGGTCTCTGGGGCCAACGTCCTGACTTTC. Translating it yields CASSERGVSGANVLTF.

This clonotype was seen many times. The chain is built from TRBV12-3 or TRBV12-4 and TRBJ2-7, with D tentatively TRBD1 (6 bases). V lost 7 bases and J lost 3, with 13 bases in between. This CDR3 spans 13 amino acids. This CDR3 is CASNLRGFYEQYF. Written as DNA, the CDR3 is TGTGCCAGCAACCTTAGGGGGTTCTACGAGCAGTACTTC.

This clonotype was seen only a few times. V and J are TRBV6-2 or TRBV6-3 and TRBJ2-2; the D gene is possibly TRBD1 (5 bases). The CDR3 consists of 13 residues. V gave up 2 bases and J gave up 5 bases, with 6 bases separating them. Germline-derived CDR1 and CDR2 are MNHEY and SVGEGT. CDR3 sequence: CASSYRTTGELFF. The CDR3 coding sequence is TGTGCCAGCAGTTACAGGACAACCGGGGAGCTGTTTTTT.

This chain's CDR3 is CASSQDLGQGYNEQFF. DNA of the CDR3: TGCGCCAGCAGCCAAGATTTGGGACAGGGCTACAATGAGCAGTTCTTC. This sequence joins TRBV4-3 and TRBJ2-1; 9 bases fit TRBD1. The V and J ends lost 0 bases and 3 bases, in that order; junction bases with no gene match: 3. The CDR3 totals 16 residues. Germline lookup yields CDR1 LGHNA and CDR2 YSLEER.

Here the CDR3 reads CASSLIADTQYF. Here the CDR3 DNA reads TGTGCCAGCAGTTTAATAGCAGATACGCAGTATTTT. The V call is TRBV12-3 or TRBV12-4, the J call TRBJ2-3; D unclear. This CDR3 is 12 amino acids long. V was cut by 2 bases and J by 4 bases, with 4 bases left in between.

Ten or more counts support this clonotype. V is TRBV27 and J is TRBJ2-1; 9 bases match TRBD2. The CDR3 has 14 amino acids. V dropped 0 bases and J dropped 8; count of bases not matched to a gene: 2. The V gene's germline CDR1 is MNHEY and CDR2 SMNVEV (reference sequence). The CDR3 loop is CASSLSGTSYEQFF. CDR3 nucleotides: TGTGCCAGCAGTTTATCAGGGACTAGCTATGAGCAGTTCTTC.

The chain uses TRBV15 and TRBJ2-7; D is unresolved. CDR3 size: 14 residues. V lost 1 base, J lost 0 bases, and 7 bases lay in between. Germline lookup yields CDR1 LNHNV and CDR2 YYDKDF (reference sequence). CDR3 sequence reads: CATSRAWDSYEQYF. Here the CDR3 DNA reads TGTGCCACCAGCAGAGCTTGGGACTCCTACGAGCAGTACTTC.

This clonotype was detected ten times or more. V usage is TRBV12-3 or TRBV12-4 and J usage is TRBJ1-1; D not certain. V was trimmed by 4 bases and J by 2 bases, leaving 11 bases between them. CDR3 size: 14 residues. In nucleotides, the CDR3 is TGTGCCAGCAGTTCCGGACTGGCAAACACTGAAGCTTTCTTT. Protein product: CASSSGLANTEAFF.

The CDR3 protein is CASSYPDSSQFF. The CDR3 nucleotides are TGTGCCAGCAGTTACCCGGACTCGTCACAGTTCTTC. The chain employs TRBV6-6 and TRBJ2-1, with D perhaps TRBD2 (5 bases). This CDR3 region has 12 residues. The V end lost 2 bases, the J end lost 13 bases, and 12 bases lay between the germline ends. Germline values: CDR1 MNHNY, CDR2 SVGAGI (reference sequence).

This clonotype has more than one count but fewer than ten. The rearrangement links TRBV6-1 to TRBJ2-2; 8 nucleotides align to TRBD1. V gave up 5 bases and J gave up 6 bases; unmatched junction bases: 5. Looked up from germline, CDR1 is MNHNS and CDR2 is SASEGT. The CDR3 length is 14 residues. The CDR3 sequence: CASSNRDRPGELFF. In nucleotides, the CDR3 is TGTGCCAGCAGTAATCGGGACAGGCCCGGGGAGCTGTTTTTT.

The chain joins TRBV2 to TRBJ2-7; 7 positions match TRBD1. From germline, CDR1 is SNHLY and CDR2 FYNNEI. J lost 0 bases, V lost 7 bases, and 9 bases had no gene match. This CDR3 is 15 amino acids long. The CDR3 DNA reads TGTGCCAGCAAGACAGGGCCCGGACCCTCCTACGAGCAGTACTTC. This translates into CASKTGPGPSYEQYF.

The count of this clonotype is one. The chain employs TRBV20-1 and TRBJ2-2; 7 nucleotides align to TRBD2. Germline V CDR1 and CDR2: DFQATT, SNEGSKA (reference sequence). This CDR3 is 17 amino acids long. After removal of 0 bases from V and 2 bases from J, the junction contained 9 bases not matched to a gene. Written as DNA, the CDR3 is TGCAGTGCTAGAGATATCCGGGAGGCCCTCAACACCGGGGAGCTGTTTTTT. Amino acid sequence: CSARDIREALNTGELFF.

This clonotype has more than one count but fewer than ten. The chain is built from TRBV15 and TRBJ2-3, with 7 positions matching TRBD2. Germline CDR1 LNHNV, CDR2 YYDKDF (reference sequence). Trimming took 1 base from V and 2 from J; bases not matched to a gene: 3. This CDR3 spans 15 amino acids. CDR3: CATSRVAGPTDTQYF. In nucleotides, the CDR3 is TGTGCCACCAGCAGAGTAGCGGGCCCCACAGATACGCAGTATTTT.

In its sample, this clonotype was seen a few times. The chain uses TRBV12-3 or TRBV12-4 and TRBJ2-3, with 7 bases identical to TRBD1. This CDR3 has 17 amino acids. Trimming removed 7 bases from V and 3 bases from J; junction bases left unmatched: 16. The CDR3 region is CASTSTRDSSWTDTQYF. Written as DNA, the CDR3 is TGTGCCAGCACCTCTACCCGGGACAGTAGTTGGACAGATACGCAGTATTTT.

Ten or more counts support this clonotype. This rearrangement joins TRBV7-6 to TRBJ1-1, with D possibly being TRBD1 (6 bases). Trimming removed 4 bases at V and 5 bases at J, with 8 bases between. This CDR3 comprises 12 residues. Germline loops: CDR1 SGHVS, CDR2 FNYEAQ. The CDR3 sequence is CASSSGQTEAFF. DNA for the CDR3: TGTGCCAGCAGCTCCGGACAGACTGAAGCTTTCTTT.

The chain links TRBV4-2 to TRBJ1-1; a weak D match, TRBD1 (5 bases). The CDR3 covers 15 residues. CDR1 and CDR2 (germline): LGHNA, YNFKEQ. V lost 3 bases and J lost 1, with 12 bases in between. The chain's CDR3 is CASSHPGRTNTEAFF. As DNA, the CDR3 is TGTGCCAGCAGCCACCCGGGACGGACGAACACTGAAGCTTTCTTT.

The chain has TRBV12-3 or TRBV12-4 and TRBJ2-3; D remains unclear. CDR3 length: 12 residues. Trimming left V 4 bases short and J 6 bases short, with 8 bases between. CDR3 in amino acids: CASSSLKDTQYF. CDR3 coding DNA: TGTGCCAGCAGTTCCCTAAAGGATACGCAGTATTTT.

Notes on this clonotype: A much larger clone differs from this one at a single base, so this may be a read error. The V call is TRBV9, the J call TRBJ2-2; D gene uncertain. The germline gives CDR1 SGDLS, CDR2 YYNGEE. V gave up 4 bases and J gave up 4 bases, with 17 bases separating them. The CDR3 totals 16 residues. The CDR3 protein is CASSLHPGLGTGELFF. The DNA for the CDR3 is TGTGCCAGCAGCCTCCACCCTGGTCTCGGCACCGGGGAGCTGTTTTTT.

The gene calls are TRBV27 and TRBJ2-6; the D is unclear. Trimming stripped 5 bases from V and 4 bases from J, with 12 bases between. CDR3 size: 15 residues. From germline, CDR1 is MNHEY and CDR2 SMNVEV (reference sequence). The CDR3 DNA is TGTGCCAGCAGTAATATCGGCCTCGGGGCCAACGTCCTGACTTTC. It codes for CASSNIGLGANVLTF.

This clonotype was observed a few times. The V gene is TRBV2, the J gene TRBJ2-5; D not resolved. Trimming left V 3 bases short and J 4 bases short, with 15 bases between. The CDR3 contains 15 residues. Germline CDR1 is SNHLY and CDR2 is FYNNEI. CDR3 amino acids: CASSDVEWLRETQYF. CDR3 DNA: TGTGCCAGCAGTGACGTGGAGTGGTTAAGAGAGACCCAGTACTTC.

The rearrangement links TRBV12-3 or TRBV12-4 to TRBJ2-3; 9 bases are shared with TRBD2. The CDR3 has 18 amino acids. With V trimmed by 9 bases and J by 1 base, 17 bases remained unmatched. In DNA, the CDR3 is TGTGCCAGGCCATATGTCGGAAGGGAGCGGGGGGGCACAGATACGCAGTATTTT. Protein sequence: CARPYVGRERGGTDTQYF.

In this sample, this clonotype turned up many times. V gene TRBV12-3 or TRBV12-4 combines with J gene TRBJ2-2; 7 bases fit TRBD1. CDR3 size: 15 residues. V gave up 3 bases and J gave up 0 bases; unmatched junction bases: 1. CDR3 sequence reads: CASSLQGANTGELFF. The CDR3 DNA reads TGTGCCAGCAGTTTGCAGGGGGCGAACACCGGGGAGCTGTTTTTT.